These 2 T cell receptor beta chains came from one sample sequenced in a study of identifying expanded T cells in peripheral blood. Generated by immunoSEQ multiplex PCR, the TCRdb table keeps only in-frame clones and is missing some. The data show 90,000 to 110,000 clones, about nine tenths seen once. Input material: blood. These receptors came from a person between 18 and 69 years old in good health.

V is TRBV1 and J is TRBJ2-4; the DNA was not used to check the table's D call, TRBD2. TRBV1 is flagged as a pseudogene. The CDR3 is 15 amino acids. The chain's CDR3 is CTSSPFCGAKNIQYF. For the CDR3, the DNA is TGCACCAGCAGCCCCTTTTGCGGAGCCAAAAACATTCAGTACTTC.

This clone was seen a handful of times. The chain links TRBV6-5 to TRBJ1-2, with D unclear. V lost 6 bases and J lost 8, with 13 bases in between. The CDR3 is 12 residues long. Germline V lookup: CDR1 MNHEY, CDR2 SVGAGI. CDR3 in DNA: TGTGCCAGCAGCCCCTTGGGGTGGGGCTACACCTTC. Its protein product is CASSPLGWGYTF.